This TCR beta chain stems from a study of cytomegalovirus exposure and HLA in healthy donors. Germline CDR1 is MNHEY and CDR2 is SVGAGI. The V and J ends lost 5 bases and 4 bases, in that order; junction bases with no gene match: 4. The CDR3 is made up of 13 amino acids. This table comes from immunoSEQ multiplex PCR, and its TCRdb copy is limited to in-frame clones, with some not included. The profile shows about 110,000 clones, approximately 86% of them singletons. The sequence derives from a woman between 18 and 29 years old in good health and CMV-seronegative. Sequencing was carried out using PBMCs. This chain joins TRBV6-5 and TRBJ1-2, with 7 bases fitting TRBD1. The chain's CDR3 is CASSPGQLYGYTF. CDR3 DNA: TGTGCCAGCAGTCCGGGACAGCTCTATGGCTACACCTTC.